Shown below are 28 T cell receptor beta chains from a single sample sequenced in a study of cytomegalovirus exposure and HLA in healthy donors (TCRdb year 2017). The library was generated by the immunoSEQ multiplex PCR assay. For the multiplex PCR, a mixture combining 60 forward primers for TCR Vbeta segments and 13 reverse primers for TCR Jbeta segments was used. Imported from immuneACCESS, the table was reduced by TCRdb to in-frame sequences with V and J called. These copies leave out some clones; in studies compared against another copy, an unresolved V gene accounts for under half, and the cause of the remainder is not known. A total of 150,000 to 200,000 clones appear in this sample, over 75% of them only once. The top ten constitute around 0.21% of the sample. The material sequenced was PBMCs. The receptors originated from a girl under three years old in good health and CMV-seronegative.

The J gene is TRBJ2-3, the V gene TRBV5-4; TRBD2 is a possible D gene (5 bases). Germline values: CDR1 SGHNT, CDR2 YYREEE (reference sequence). Trimming took off 1 base at V and 4 bases at J, with 10 bases between the two ends. The CDR3 extends over 14 amino acids. The CDR3 DNA reads as TGTGCCAGCAGCTTGCGGCTAGCCCCAGATACGCAGTATTTT. It yields the protein CASSLRLAPDTQYF.

J is TRBJ1-2 and V is TRBV9; D is undetermined. V dropped 3 bases and J dropped 4 bases, with 10 bases sitting between them. This CDR3 has 13 residues. Germline CDR1 and CDR2: SGDLS and YYNGEE. CDR3: CASSADNTYGYTF. DNA for the CDR3: TGTGCCAGCAGCGCCGACAACACCTATGGCTACACCTTC. Combining the CDR3 with reference TRBV9 and TRBJ1-2 gives the whole variable domain DSGVTQTPKHLITATGQRVTLRCSPRSGDLSVYWYQQSLDQGLQFLIQYYNGEERAKGNILERFSAQQFPDLHSELNLSSLELGDSALYFCASSADNTYGYTFGSGTRLTVV.

The chain uses TRBV7-9 and TRBJ2-2, with D perhaps matching TRBD1 (7 bases). Germline-derived CDR1 and CDR2 are SEHNR and FQNEAQ (reference sequence). The CDR3 length is 16 residues. V lost 6 bases and J lost 7, with 21 bases in between. CDR3 sequence reads: CASSLPPGGMSGELFF. In nucleotides, the CDR3 is TGTGCCAGCAGTCTACCGCCAGGGGGGATGAGCGGGGAGCTGTTTTTT.

The V and J genes are TRBV5-1 and TRBJ1-1; D uncertain. V was shortened by 2 bases and J by 1 base, with 9 bases between the two germline ends. Per germline, CDR1 SGHRS and CDR2 YFSETQ. The CDR3 is 14 residues long. CDR3 residues: CASSLEGRNTEAFF. The CDR3 region has the DNA TGCGCCAGCAGCTTAGAGGGTAGGAACACTGAAGCTTTCTTT.

This rearrangement joins TRBV30 to TRBJ2-7, with TRBD2 as a possible D gene (5 bases). V was shortened by 2 bases and J by 2 bases, with 10 bases between the two germline ends. From germline, CDR1 is GTSNPN and CDR2 SVGIG (reference sequence). The CDR3 runs to 13 residues. The CDR3 loop is CAWSPGRAYEQYF. CDR3 in DNA: TGTGCCTGGAGTCCGGGAAGGGCCTACGAGCAGTACTTC.

The rearrangement links TRBV5-4 to TRBJ2-7; the D is unclear. The V and J ends lost 4 bases and 2 bases respectively, with 10 bases between them. Germline CDR1 reads SGHNT; CDR2 reads YYREEE (reference sequence). The CDR3 contains 13 residues. The CDR3 sequence: CASSLERAYEQYF. The DNA of the CDR3 is TGTGCCAGCAGCCTTGAGAGAGCCTACGAGCAGTACTTC. The full variable domain, its missing parts supplied by reference TRBV5-4 and TRBJ2-7, is ETGVTQSPTHLIKTRGQQVTLRCSSQSGHNTVSWYQQALGQGPQFIFQYYREEENGRGNFPPRFSGLQFPNYSSELNVNALELDDSALYLCASSLERAYEQYFGPGTRLTVT.

The genes are TRBV18 and TRBJ2-1, with a possible D match to TRBD2 (6 bases). V gave up 0 bases and J gave up 3 bases, with 15 bases separating them. CDR1 is KGHSH and CDR2 is LQKENI in the germline V gene. The CDR3 is made up of 17 amino acids. For the CDR3, the DNA is TGTGCCAGCTCACCACCGGGTCCCGGGGGAGTCTACAATGAGCAGTTCTTC. Protein: CASSPPGPGGVYNEQFF.

This rearrangement joins TRBV7-2 to TRBJ1-1; possible D gene TRBD1, 6 bases. Looked up from germline, CDR1 is SGHTA and CDR2 is FQGNSA. CDR3 length equals 14 residues. V lost 2 bases and J 7 bases, leaving 14 bases between the germline ends. This chain's CDR3 is CASSLRRQENEAFF. The CDR3 nucleotides read TGTGCCAGCAGCTTACGCCGACAGGAGAATGAAGCTTTCTTT.

The V and J genes are TRBV4-2 and TRBJ2-7, with 9 bases aligning to TRBD2. Germline V lookup: CDR1 LGHNA, CDR2 YNFKEQ. The CDR3 length is 15 residues. Trimming removed 4 bases from V and 2 bases from J; junction bases left unmatched: 6. CDR3 nucleotide sequence: TGTGCCAGCAGCCCCAGACTAGCGGTCCCCTACGAGCAGTACTTC. Residues: CASSPRLAVPYEQYF.

A few counts support this clone. The chain recombines TRBV6-5 with TRBJ2-7, with a tentative D call TRBD2 (7 bases). With 6 bases removed from V and 2 bases from J, the gap between germline ends came to 11 bases. The CDR3 runs to 13 residues. Germline CDR1 and CDR2: MNHEY and SVGAGI. For the CDR3, the DNA is TGTGCCAGCAGCCGGGGGGCCGCCTACGAGCAGTACTTC. Amino acid sequence: CASSRGAAYEQYF.

J is TRBJ2-1 and V is TRBV6-5, with 9 bases aligning to TRBD1. The V gene's germline CDR1 is MNHEY and CDR2 SVGAGI. CDR3 length: 15 residues. V shed 8 bases, J shed 6 bases, and the junction held 11 bases outside the gene matches. CDR3: CASYSTGQGSNEQFF. CDR3 sequence (DNA): TGTGCCAGCTACTCTACGGGACAGGGAAGCAATGAGCAGTTCTTC.

V gene TRBV19 combines with J gene TRBJ1-2; no clear D gene. CDR3 length: 16 residues. The V and J ends lost 10 bases and 3 bases respectively, with 24 bases between them. Germline values: CDR1 LNHDA, CDR2 SQIVND (reference sequence). For the CDR3, the DNA is TGTGCCAATAGAGTCCCAGGAGGGCAGGTCTACTATGGCTACACCTTC. Translated, it gives CANRVPGGQVYYGYTF.

The chain joins TRBV27 to TRBJ2-2, with 11 positions matching TRBD2. The V gene end was trimmed by 4 bases and the J gene end by 1 base; junction bases not matched to a gene: 8. The CDR3 extends over 18 amino acids. Germline CDR1 reads MNHEY; CDR2 reads SMNVEV (reference sequence). This CDR3 reads CASSSKYGTSGNTGELFF. The CDR3 DNA is TGTGCCAGCAGTTCGAAGTATGGGACTAGCGGGAACACCGGGGAGCTGTTTTTT.

This chain links TRBV5-6 with TRBJ1-1; 7 nucleotides line up with TRBD1. This CDR3 contains 16 residues. Germline trimming cut 3 bases from V and 1 base from J; bases unmatched to any gene: 9. The germline V gene has CDR1 SGHDT and CDR2 YYEEEE. The CDR3 loop reads CASSWMTGTANTEAFF. DNA of the CDR3: TGTGCCAGCAGCTGGATGACCGGGACAGCGAACACTGAAGCTTTCTTT.

V and J are TRBV19 and TRBJ1-4; 9 bases map to TRBD1. CDR3 length equals 16 residues. The V segment lost 5 bases and the J segment 8 bases; nucleotides outside the gene matches: 12. The germline V gene has CDR1 LNHDA and CDR2 SQIVND (reference sequence). CDR3 DNA sequence: TGTGCCAGTAGTCTCGGTCCGGGACAGGGCTACGAAAAACTGTTTTTT. As protein: CASSLGPGQGYEKLFF.

This rearrangement joins TRBV6-5 to TRBJ1-6; 10 bases line up with TRBD1. This CDR3 spans 15 amino acids. J lost 10 bases, V lost 6 bases, and 9 bases had no gene match. Germline loops: CDR1 MNHEY, CDR2 SVGAGI. The DNA for the CDR3 is TGTGCCAGCAGACAGCGGGACAGGGGAGCGTCACCCCTCCACTTT. This encodes CASRQRDRGASPLHF.

V usage is TRBV5-6 and J usage is TRBJ2-7, with D uncertain. Germline CDR1 is SGHDT and CDR2 is YYEEEE. V dropped 0 bases and J dropped 2 bases, with 12 bases sitting between them. The CDR3 runs 15 residues. The CDR3 DNA reads TGTGCCAGCAGCTTGGATCTCTCCAGTGCCTACGAGCAGTACTTC. Protein product: CASSLDLSSAYEQYF.

The genes are TRBV7-2 and TRBJ2-3; tentative D call: TRBD2 (6 bases). This CDR3 has 16 residues. The germline CDR1 and CDR2 sequences are SGHTA and FQGNSA. The ends were cut back, 5 bases at V and 1 base at J, with 16 bases in the middle. The CDR3 sequence is CASSAPLAYRTDTQYF. CDR3 nucleotide sequence: TGTGCCAGCAGCGCACCACTAGCTTATCGCACAGATACGCAGTATTTT.

This clone was detected only once. The chain recombines TRBV7-3 with TRBJ1-4; 8 bases are a match to TRBD1. The germline CDR1 and CDR2 sequences are SGHTA and FQGTGA. The CDR3 totals 13 residues. V was clipped by 3 bases and J by 8 bases; unmatched bases: 2. The CDR3 reads CASSLAGGEKLFF. The CDR3 nucleotides are TGTGCCAGCAGCTTGGCAGGGGGCGAAAAACTGTTTTTT.

The chain has TRBV4-3 and TRBJ2-5, with 11 bases aligning to TRBD2. The germline CDR1 and CDR2 sequences are LGHNA and YSLEER. The CDR3 is made up of 15 amino acids. The ends lost 3 bases at V and 3 bases at J; junction bases unmatched: 3. The CDR3 reads CASSHLLAGEETQYF. Here the CDR3 DNA reads TGCGCCAGCAGCCACCTACTAGCGGGGGAAGAGACCCAGTACTTC.

The CDR3 DNA reads as TGTGCCAGCAGCTACCGGGACAGGGAGGGCTACACCTTC. Translation: CASSYRDREGYTF. The V call is TRBV5-6, the J call TRBJ1-2; TRBD1 matches at 9 bases. Germline values: CDR1 SGHDT, CDR2 YYEEEE. The CDR3 runs to 13 residues. The trim removed 3 bases at V and 8 bases at J, leaving 5 bases unmatched. The full variable domain, its missing parts supplied by reference TRBV5-6 and TRBJ1-2, is DAGVTQSPTHLIKTRGQQVTLRCSPKSGHDTVSWYQQALGQGPQFIFQYYEEEERQRGNFPDRFSGHQFPNYSSELNVNALLLGDSALYLCASSYRDREGYTFGSGTRLTVV.

The chain couples TRBV4-2 to TRBJ1-6; D uncertain. V was trimmed by 1 base and J by 7 bases, leaving 5 bases between them. Germline loops: CDR1 LGHNA, CDR2 YNFKEQ. The CDR3 sequence is 13 residues long. The CDR3 DNA sequence: TGTGCCAGCAGCCAAGGACAAAATTCACCCCTCCACTTT. Encoded protein: CASSQGQNSPLHF.

The CDR3 sequence: CASSPLTVAGGWDEQFF. The CDR3, as DNA: TGTGCCAGCAGCCCCCTGACGGTCGCGGGAGGATGGGATGAGCAGTTCTTC. The V gene is TRBV7-6, the J gene TRBJ2-1, with 8 bases lining up with TRBD2. J was trimmed by 8 bases and V by 5 bases; bases with no gene match: 17. Per the germline V gene, CDR1 is SGHVS and CDR2 is FNYEAQ. CDR3 size: 17 residues.

V and J are TRBV9 and TRBJ2-1; 10 bases match TRBD2. This CDR3 is built from 17 residues. V shed 0 bases and J 5 bases; nucleotides not matched to a gene: 8. Germline V gives CDR1 SGDLS, CDR2 YYNGEE. CDR3 sequence: CASSVAPPSGGNNEQFF. CDR3 in DNA: TGTGCCAGCAGCGTAGCCCCCCCTAGCGGGGGTAACAATGAGCAGTTCTTC.

The rearrangement links TRBV7-8 to TRBJ1-5; 10 nucleotides agree with TRBD1. J gave up 5 bases and V 2 bases, and 6 bases lay outside the gene matches. Per germline, CDR1 SGHVS and CDR2 FQNEAQ. The CDR3 extends over 16 amino acids. CDR3: CASSLSGTGVYQPQHF. CDR3 coding DNA: TGTGCCAGCAGCTTATCCGGGACAGGGGTTTATCAGCCCCAGCATTTT.

CDR3 DNA sequence: TGTGCCAGCAGCACAACATACAGGAGACCCTTGAACACTGAAGCTTTCTTT. Translating gives CASSTTYRRPLNTEAFF. The V gene is TRBV5-4, the J gene TRBJ1-1, with a possible D match to TRBD1 (5 bases). CDR1 and CDR2 (germline): SGHNT, YYREEE (reference sequence). Trimming removed 4 bases at V and 0 bases at J, with 19 bases between. CDR3 length: 17 amino acids.

The rearrangement uses TRBV5-4 and TRBJ2-3, with 7 bases lining up with TRBD2. V lost 2 bases, J lost 7 bases, and 7 bases stayed unmatched. Germline-derived CDR1 and CDR2 are SGHNT and YYREEE (reference sequence). This CDR3 has 14 amino acids. Here the CDR3 DNA reads TGTGCCAGCAGCTTCACTAGGGAGGGGTATACGCAGTATTTT. Its protein is CASSFTREGYTQYF.

The chain uses TRBV6-5 and TRBJ2-7, with 7 bases lining up with TRBD2. The ends lost 6 bases at V and 2 bases at J; junction bases unmatched: 10. The V gene's germline CDR1 is MNHEY and CDR2 SVGAGI. The CDR3 runs 15 residues. Here the CDR3 DNA reads TGTGCCAGCAGGCCAGACTCTAGCGGAACCTACGAGCAGTACTTC. Amino acids: CASRPDSSGTYEQYF.